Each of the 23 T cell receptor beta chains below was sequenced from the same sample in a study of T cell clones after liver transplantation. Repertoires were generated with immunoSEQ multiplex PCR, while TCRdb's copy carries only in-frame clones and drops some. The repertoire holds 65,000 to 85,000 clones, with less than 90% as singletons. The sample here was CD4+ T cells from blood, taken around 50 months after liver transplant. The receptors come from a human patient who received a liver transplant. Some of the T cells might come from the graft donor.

The CDR3 is CASRTTGGYYGYTF. The CDR3 bases are TGTGCCAGCAGAACAACGGGGGGATACTATGGCTACACCTTC. The chain couples TRBV27 to TRBJ1-2, with a tentative D call TRBD1 (5 bases). The CDR3 extends over 14 amino acids. The ends were cut back, 6 bases at V and 3 bases at J, with 14 bases in the middle. Germline CDR1 is MNHEY and CDR2 is SMNVEV (reference sequence).

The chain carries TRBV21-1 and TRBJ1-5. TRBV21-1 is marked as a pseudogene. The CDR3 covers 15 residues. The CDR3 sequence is CASSKAYKENQPQHF. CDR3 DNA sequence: TGTGCCAGCAGCAAAGCGTACAAGGAAAATCAGCCCCAGCATTTT.

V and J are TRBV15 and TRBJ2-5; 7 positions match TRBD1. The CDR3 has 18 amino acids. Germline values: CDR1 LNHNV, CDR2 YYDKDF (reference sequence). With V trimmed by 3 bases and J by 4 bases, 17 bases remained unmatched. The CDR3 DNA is TGTGCCACCAGCAGGCCCTCGGGACAGACGCGAGGTGGAGAGACCCAGTACTTC. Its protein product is CATSRPSGQTRGGETQYF.

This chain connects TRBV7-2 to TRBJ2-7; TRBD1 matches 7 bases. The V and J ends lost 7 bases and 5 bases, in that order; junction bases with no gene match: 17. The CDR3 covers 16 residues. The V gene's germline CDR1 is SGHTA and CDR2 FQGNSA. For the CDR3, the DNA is TGTGCCAGCACGCGTGGGGGACAGAGTTTTGGGGACGAGCAGTACTTC. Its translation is CASTRGGQSFGDEQYF.

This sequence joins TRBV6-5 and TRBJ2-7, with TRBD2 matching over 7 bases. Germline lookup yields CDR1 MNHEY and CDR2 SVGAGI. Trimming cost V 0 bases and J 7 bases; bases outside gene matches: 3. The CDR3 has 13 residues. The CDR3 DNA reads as TGTGCCAGCAGTTACTCGGGAGCGGGAGAGCAGTACTTC. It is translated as CASSYSGAGEQYF.

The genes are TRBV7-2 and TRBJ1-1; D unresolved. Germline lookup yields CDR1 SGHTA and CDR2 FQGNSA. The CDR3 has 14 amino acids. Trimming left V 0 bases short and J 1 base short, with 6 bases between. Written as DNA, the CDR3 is TGTGCCAGCAGCTTAGCGCGGGGGAACACTGAAGCTTTCTTT. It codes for CASSLARGNTEAFF. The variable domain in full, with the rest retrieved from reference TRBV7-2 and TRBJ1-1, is GAGVSQSPSNKVTEKGKDVELRCDPISGHTALYWYRQSLGQGLEFLIYFQGNSAPDKSGLPSDRFSAERTGGSVSTLTIQRTQQEDSAVYLCASSLARGNTEAFFGQGTRLTVV.

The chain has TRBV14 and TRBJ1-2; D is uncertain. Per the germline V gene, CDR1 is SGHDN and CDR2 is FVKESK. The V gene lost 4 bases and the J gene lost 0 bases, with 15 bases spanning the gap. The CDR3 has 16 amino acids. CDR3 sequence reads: CASSPQTRLSNYGYTF. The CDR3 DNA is TGTGCCAGCAGCCCCCAGACTAGACTATCTAACTATGGCTACACCTTC.

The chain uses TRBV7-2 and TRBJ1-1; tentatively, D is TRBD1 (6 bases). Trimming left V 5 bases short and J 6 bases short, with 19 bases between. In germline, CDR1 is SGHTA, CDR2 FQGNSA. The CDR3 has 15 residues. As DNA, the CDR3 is TGTGCCAGCAGCCCCTATGGGGGGCAAACCCCTGAAGCTTTCTTT. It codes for CASSPYGGQTPEAFF.

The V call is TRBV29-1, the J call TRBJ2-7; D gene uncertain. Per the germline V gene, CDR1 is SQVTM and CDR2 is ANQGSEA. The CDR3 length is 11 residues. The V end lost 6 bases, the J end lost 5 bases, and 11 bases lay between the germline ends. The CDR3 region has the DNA TGCAGCGTATTAATGTGGGACGAGCAGTACTTC. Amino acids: CSVLMWDEQYF.

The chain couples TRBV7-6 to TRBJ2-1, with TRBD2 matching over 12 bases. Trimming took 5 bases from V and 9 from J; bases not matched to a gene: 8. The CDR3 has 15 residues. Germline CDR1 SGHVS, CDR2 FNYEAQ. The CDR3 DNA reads TGTGCCAGCAGCCAACGACTAGCGGGAGCAACTGAGCAGTTCTTC. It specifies CASSQRLAGATEQFF. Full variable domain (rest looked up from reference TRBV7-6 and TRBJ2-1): GAGVSQSPRYKVTKRGQDVALRCDPISGHVSLYWYRQALGQGPEFLTYFNYEAQQDKSGLPNDRFSAERPEGSISTLTIQRTEQRDSAMYRCASSQRLAGATEQFFGPGTRLTVL.

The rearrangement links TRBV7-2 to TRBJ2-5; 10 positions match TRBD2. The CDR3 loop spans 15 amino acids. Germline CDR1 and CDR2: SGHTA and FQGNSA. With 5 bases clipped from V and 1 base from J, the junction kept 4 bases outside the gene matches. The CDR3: CASSPQRGGQETQYF. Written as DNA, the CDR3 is TGTGCCAGCAGCCCCCAGCGGGGGGGCCAAGAGACCCAGTACTTC.

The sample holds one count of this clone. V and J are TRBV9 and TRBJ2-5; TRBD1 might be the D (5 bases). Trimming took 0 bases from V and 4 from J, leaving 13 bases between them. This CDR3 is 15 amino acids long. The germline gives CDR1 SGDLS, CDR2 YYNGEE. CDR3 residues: CASSVEGRVGETQYF. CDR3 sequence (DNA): TGTGCCAGCAGCGTAGAGGGCAGGGTAGGAGAGACCCAGTACTTC.

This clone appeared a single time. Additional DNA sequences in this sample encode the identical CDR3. As DNA, the CDR3 is TGTGCCTGGAGTCCCTACACCGGGGAGCTGTTTTTT. Its translation: CAWSPYTGELFF. This chain links TRBV30 with TRBJ2-2; D not certain. The CDR3 is 12 amino acids. CDR1 and CDR2 (germline): GTSNPN, SVGIG (reference sequence). The V end lost 2 bases, the J end lost 3 bases, and 4 bases lay between the germline ends.

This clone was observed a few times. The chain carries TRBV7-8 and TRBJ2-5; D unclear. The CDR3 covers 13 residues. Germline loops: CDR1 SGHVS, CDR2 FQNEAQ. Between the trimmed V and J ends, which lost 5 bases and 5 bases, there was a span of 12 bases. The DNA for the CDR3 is TGTGCCAGCAGCCGTGACCTAGGGGAGACCCAGTACTTC. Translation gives CASSRDLGETQYF.

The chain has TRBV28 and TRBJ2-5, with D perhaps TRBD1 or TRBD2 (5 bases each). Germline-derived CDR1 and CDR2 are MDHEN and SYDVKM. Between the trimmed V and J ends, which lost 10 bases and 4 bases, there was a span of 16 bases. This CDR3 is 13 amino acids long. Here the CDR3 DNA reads TGTGCCACCGTGCAGGGTGGAGGAGAGACCCAGTACTTC. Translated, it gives CATVQGGGETQYF.

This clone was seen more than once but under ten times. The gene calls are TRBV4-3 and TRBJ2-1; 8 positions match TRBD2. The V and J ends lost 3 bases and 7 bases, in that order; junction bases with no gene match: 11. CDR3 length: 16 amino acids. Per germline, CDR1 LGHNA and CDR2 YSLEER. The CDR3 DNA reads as TGCGCCAGCAGCCACCCCGGGACTAGTAGGTCAAATGAGCAGTTCTTC. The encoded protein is CASSHPGTSRSNEQFF.

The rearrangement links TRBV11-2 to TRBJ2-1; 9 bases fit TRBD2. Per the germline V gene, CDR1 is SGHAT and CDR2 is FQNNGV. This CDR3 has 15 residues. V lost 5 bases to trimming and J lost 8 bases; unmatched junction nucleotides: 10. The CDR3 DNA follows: TGTGCCAGCAGCCCCGGGAGCGGGGGGAGGGATGAGCAGTTCTTC. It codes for CASSPGSGGRDEQFF. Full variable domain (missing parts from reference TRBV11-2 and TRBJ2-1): EAGVAQSPRYKIIEKRQSVAFWCNPISGHATLYWYQQILGQGPKLLIQFQNNGVVDDSQLPKDRFSAERLKGVDSTLKIQPAKLEDSAVYLCASSPGSGGRDEQFFGPGTRLTVL.

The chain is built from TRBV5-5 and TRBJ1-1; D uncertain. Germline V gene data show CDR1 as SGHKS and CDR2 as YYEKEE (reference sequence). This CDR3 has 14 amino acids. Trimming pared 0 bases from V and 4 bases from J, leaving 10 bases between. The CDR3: CASSLASLSTEAFF. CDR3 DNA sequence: TGTGCCAGCAGCTTGGCCAGTTTGAGCACTGAAGCTTTCTTT. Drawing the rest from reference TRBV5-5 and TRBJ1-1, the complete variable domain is DAGVTQSPTHLIKTRGQQVTLRCSPISGHKSVSWYQQVLGQGPQFIFQYYEKEERGRGNFPDRFSARQFPNYSSELNVNALLLGDSALYLCASSLASLSTEAFFGQGTRLTVV.

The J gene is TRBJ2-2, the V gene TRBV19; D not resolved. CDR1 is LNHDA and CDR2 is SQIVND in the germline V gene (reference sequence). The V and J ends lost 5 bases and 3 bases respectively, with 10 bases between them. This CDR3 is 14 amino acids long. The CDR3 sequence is CASSETGYTGELFF. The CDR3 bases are TGTGCCAGTAGTGAAACCGGGTACACCGGGGAGCTGTTTTTT.

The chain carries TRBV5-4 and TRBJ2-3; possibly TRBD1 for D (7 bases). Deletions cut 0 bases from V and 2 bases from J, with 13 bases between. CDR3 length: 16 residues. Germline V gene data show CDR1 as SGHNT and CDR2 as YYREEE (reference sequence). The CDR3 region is CASSLGRGQFTDTQYF. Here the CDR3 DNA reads TGTGCCAGCAGCTTGGGGAGGGGGCAGTTCACAGATACGCAGTATTTT.

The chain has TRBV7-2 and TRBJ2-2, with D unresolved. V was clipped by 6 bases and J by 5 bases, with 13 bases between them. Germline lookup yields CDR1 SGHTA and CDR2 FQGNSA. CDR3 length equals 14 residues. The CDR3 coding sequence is TGTGCCAGCAGATCAAGTTGGGCTACCGGGGAGCTGTTTTTT. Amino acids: CASRSSWATGELFF.

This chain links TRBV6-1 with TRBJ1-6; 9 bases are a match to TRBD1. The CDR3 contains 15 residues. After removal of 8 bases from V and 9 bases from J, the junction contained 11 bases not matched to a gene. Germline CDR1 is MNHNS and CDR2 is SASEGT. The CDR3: CASRKQGAVGSPLHF. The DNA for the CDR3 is TGTGCCAGCCGAAAACAGGGGGCCGTGGGTTCACCCCTCCACTTT.

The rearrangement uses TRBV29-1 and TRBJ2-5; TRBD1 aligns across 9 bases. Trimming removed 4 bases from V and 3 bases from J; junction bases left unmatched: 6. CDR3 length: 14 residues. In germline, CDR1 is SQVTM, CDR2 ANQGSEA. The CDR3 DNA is TGCAGCGTTGGACGGACAGGGGCAAAAGAGACCCAGTACTTC. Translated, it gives CSVGRTGAKETQYF. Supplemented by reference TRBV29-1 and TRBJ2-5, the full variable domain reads SAVISQKPSRDICQRGTSLTIQCQVDSQVTMMFWYRQQPGQSLTLIATANQGSEATYESGFVIDKFPISRPNLTFSTLTVSNMSPEDSSIYLCSVGRTGAKETQYFGPGTRLLVL.